These T cell receptor beta chains were read from a single sample in a study of radiation and T cells in renal cell carcinoma. This table comes from immunoSEQ multiplex PCR, and its TCRdb copy is limited to in-frame clones, with some not included. Among roughly 92,000 clones listed, around 84% were seen once. Specimen: blood, collected from a patient whose treatment included radiotherapy and nephrectomy. These receptor sequences come from a man in his sixties with renal cell carcinoma. CDR3s include the opening cysteine and the closing phenylalanine or tryptophan. A D gene is named only where the DNA matches it firmly. Rows may omit the clone size; those that give it use once, few, many or a size class.

length,J,size,D,V,CDR3,DNA
12,TRBJ1-1,.,TRBD1,TRBV6-6,CAAQGARTEAFF,TGTGCCGCACAGGGGGCGCGCACTGAAGCTTTCTTT
13,TRBJ1-2,.,TRBD1,TRBV29-1,CSVGQGEDYGYTF,TGCAGCGTGGGACAGGGCGAAGACTATGGCTACACCTTC
15,TRBJ2-7,.,TRBD2,TRBV15,CATSRDGTSGSKQYF,TGTGCCACCAGCAGAGATGGGACTAGCGGATCGAAGCAGTACTTC
13,TRBJ1-5,.,TRBD1,TRBV7-9,CASSSQGNQPQHF,TGTGCCAGCAGCTCACAGGGGAATCAGCCCCAGCATTTT
13,TRBJ2-1,.,.,TRBV6-5,CASSPGGVNEQFF,TGTGCCAGCAGTCCCGGAGGGGTCAATGAGCAGTTCTTC
15,TRBJ2-7,.,TRBD1,TRBV18,CASSPQGQGSSEQYF,TGTGCCAGCTCACCACAGGGACAGGGGTCGTCCGAGCAGTACTTC
14,TRBJ1-1,few,.,TRBV4-1,CASSLPYTNTEAFF,TGCGCCAGCAGCCTCCCCTACACGAACACTGAAGCTTTCTTT
12,TRBJ2-7,few,.,TRBV13,CASSLGVYEQYF,TGTGCCAGCAGCTTAGGGGTCTACGAGCAGTACTTC
14,TRBJ2-1,.,.,TRBV2,CASSRDIANNEQFF,TGTGCCAGCTCCCGGGACATAGCGAACAATGAGCAGTTCTTC
18,TRBJ2-7,.,TRBD2,TRBV4-1,CASSQDPRLAGDVDEQYF,TGCGCCAGCAGCCAAGATCCAAGGCTAGCGGGAGACGTCGACGAGCAGTACTTC
14,TRBJ1-2,.,.,TRBV19,CASTHAGTNYGYTF,TGTGCCAGTACCCATGCCGGGACAAACTATGGCTACACCTTC
13,TRBJ2-2,.,.,TRBV25-1,CASSAWDTGELFF,TGTGCCAGCAGTGCTTGGGACACCGGGGAGCTGTTTTTT
12,TRBJ1-1,.,.,TRBV5-1,CASSGGGTEAFF,TGCGCCAGCAGCGGGGGTGGCACTGAAGCTTTCTTT
15,TRBJ2-7,.,TRBD2,TRBV11-2,CASSLTSGRRDEQYF,TGTGCCAGCAGCTTAACTAGCGGGAGGAGGGACGAGCAGTACTTC
12,TRBJ2-3,.,.,TRBV19,CASSIEVDTQYF,TGTGCCAGTAGTATAGAAGTAGATACGCAGTATTTT
16,TRBJ2-1,.,TRBD2,TRBV9,CASSVAGLAGGNEQFF,TGTGCCAGCAGCGTAGCGGGGCTAGCGGGAGGCAATGAGCAGTTCTTC